This T cell receptor (beta chain) was captured in a study of blood T cell repertoires in COVID-19. The wider study: COVID-19 samples collected from the United States, Italy and Spain covered acute and convalescent phases.

With 2 bases removed from V and 6 bases from J, the gap between germline ends came to 19 bases. CDR1 and CDR2 (germline): KGHSH, LQKENI. The CDR3 is 16 amino acids. The authors' processing: Reference gene primer amplification in the assay estimated nucleated cell counts. The assay was immunoSEQ multiplex PCR, and TCRdb's table has in-frame clones only and misses some. From that table come the V and J calls and clone size; the DNA was used to work out D and trimming. The data show a few hundred thousand clones, roughly 90% seen once. Sequencing was done on a sample of peripheral blood. The sequence came from a man aged 25-45 years with active or convalescent COVID-19. V usage is TRBV18 and J usage is TRBJ1-2, with D hard to call. CDR3 sequence reads: CASSPTHTSGPDGYTF. The DNA of the CDR3 is TGTGCCAGCTCACCAACCCACACCTCAGGCCCCGATGGCTACACCTTC.